The T cell receptor (beta chain) under discussion was sequenced for a study of shared clonotypes between healthy human individuals. Study in general: CD4 naive and memory got three plates each, CD8 naive two, CD8 memory one. Study outcomes and limitations: Unshared clonotypes carried lower generation probabilities than those common to all four donors.

Naivety among CD8 cells was defined by CD45RO negativity and positive CCR7 selection, thereby excluding terminally differentiated effector memory CD45RA+ cells. Of note for this clone: The antigen remains undetermined.

The V gene's germline CDR1 is SEHNR and CDR2 FQNEAQ (reference sequence). Trimming left V 7 bases short and J 7 bases short, with 16 bases between. CDR3 size: 13 residues. DNA at approximately 200 ng, roughly 30,000 T cell genomes, went into sorted-subset replicate PCRs. Sequenced by immunoSEQ multiplex PCR; TCRdb stores in-frame clones only, minus some. The data hold about 2.2 million clones, with around 93% observed a single time. The sample consisted of naive CD8+ T cells from PBMCs. This chain links TRBV7-9 with TRBJ1-1, with D possibly TRBD1 on 6 matching bases. The source is a man younger than 35 in good health. Some clones in this sample may be carry-over from other donors' samples. CDR3 loop: CASTVPGADEAFF. In DNA form, the CDR3 reads TGTGCCAGCACAGTCCCAGGGGCCGATGAAGCTTTCTTT.